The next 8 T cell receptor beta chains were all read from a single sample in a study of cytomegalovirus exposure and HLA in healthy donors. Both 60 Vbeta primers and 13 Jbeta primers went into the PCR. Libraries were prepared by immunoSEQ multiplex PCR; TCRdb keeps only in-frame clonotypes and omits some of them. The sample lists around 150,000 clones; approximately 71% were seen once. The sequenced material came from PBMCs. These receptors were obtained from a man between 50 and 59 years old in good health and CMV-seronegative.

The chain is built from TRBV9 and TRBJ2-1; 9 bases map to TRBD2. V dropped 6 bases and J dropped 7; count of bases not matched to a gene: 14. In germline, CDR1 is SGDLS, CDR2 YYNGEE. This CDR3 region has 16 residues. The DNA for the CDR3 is TGTGCCAGCACCAAATCCGGGACTAGCCCCTGGAATGAGCAGTTCTTC. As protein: CASTKSGTSPWNEQFF.

The CDR3 reads CASSLAGGTGTGELFF. CDR3 DNA: TGCGCCAGCAGCTTGGCCGGGGGTACGGGCACCGGGGAGCTGTTTTTT. J is TRBJ2-2 and V is TRBV5-1; tentative D call: TRBD2 (6 bases). The CDR3 covers 16 residues. Trimming cost V 0 bases and J 4 bases, with 13 bases left between them. Germline V gene sequence: CDR1 SGHRS, CDR2 YFSETQ.

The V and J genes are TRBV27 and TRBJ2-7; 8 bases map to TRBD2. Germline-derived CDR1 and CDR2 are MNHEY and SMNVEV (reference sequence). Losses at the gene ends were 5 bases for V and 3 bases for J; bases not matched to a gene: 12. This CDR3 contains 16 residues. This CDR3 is CASSLVSPGGVYEQYF. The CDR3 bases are TGTGCCAGCAGTCTGGTCTCCCCGGGGGGGGTCTACGAGCAGTACTTC.

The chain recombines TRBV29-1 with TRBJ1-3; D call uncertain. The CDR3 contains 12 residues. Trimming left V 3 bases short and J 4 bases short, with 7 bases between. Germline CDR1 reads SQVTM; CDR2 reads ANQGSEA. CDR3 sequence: CSVESSGNTIYF. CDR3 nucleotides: TGCAGCGTTGAGTCGTCCGGAAACACCATATATTTT.

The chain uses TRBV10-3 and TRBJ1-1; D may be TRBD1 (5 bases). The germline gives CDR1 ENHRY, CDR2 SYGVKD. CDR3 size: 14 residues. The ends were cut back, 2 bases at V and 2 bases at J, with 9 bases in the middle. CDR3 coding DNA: TGTGCCATCAGTGAGGCTGACAGCAACACTGAAGCTTTCTTT. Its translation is CAISEADSNTEAFF.

For the CDR3, the DNA is TGTGCCAGTAGTACTACCGGGACAGTGAACACTGAAGCTTTCTTT. This translates into CASSTTGTVNTEAFF. The genes are TRBV19 and TRBJ1-1, with 7 bases that match TRBD1. The CDR3 covers 15 residues. V lost 4 bases and J lost 0; bases outside the gene matches: 5. Germline V gives CDR1 LNHDA, CDR2 SQIVND (reference sequence).

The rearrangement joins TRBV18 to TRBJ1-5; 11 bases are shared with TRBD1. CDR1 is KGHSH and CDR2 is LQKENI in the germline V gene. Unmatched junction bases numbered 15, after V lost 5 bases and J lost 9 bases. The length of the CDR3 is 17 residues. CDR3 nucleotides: TGTGCCAGCTCATCCAATTCCGGGACAGGGGGAAGTCGGCCCCAGCATTTT. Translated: CASSSNSGTGGSRPQHF.

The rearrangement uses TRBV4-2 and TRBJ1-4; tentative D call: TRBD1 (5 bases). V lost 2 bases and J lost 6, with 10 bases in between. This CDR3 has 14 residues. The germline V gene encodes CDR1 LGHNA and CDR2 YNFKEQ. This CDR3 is CASSQTGVDEKLFF. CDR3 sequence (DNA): TGTGCCAGCAGCCAAACGGGGGTGGATGAAAAACTGTTTTTT.